Listed below are T cell receptor beta chains from one sample, sequenced in a study of OX40 agonist ivuxolimab in advanced cancers. Method: immunoSEQ multiplex PCR; TCRdb's copy keeps in-frame clones and lacks some. The sample includes 15,000 to 20,000 clones, approximately 80% of them seen just once. Sequencing was performed on CD4+ or CD8+ T cells sorted from blood, taken in a trial of the OX40 agonist ivuxolimab. These receptors were obtained from an adult with an advanced solid tumor such as melanoma, head and neck, liver or kidney cancer. Each CDR3 is given without its conserved first and last residue. Each record gives: clone size, D gene, V gene, J gene, CDR3 protein. D genes are given only for firm matches. Clone size, where shown, is once, few, many, or a class for clones that have expanded.

clone_size: NA; d_call: TRBD2; v_call: TRBV19; j_call: TRBJ2-5; cdr3_aa: ACGEREGKETQY
clone_size: few; d_call: NA; v_call: TRBV6-5; j_call: TRBJ1-1; cdr3_aa: ATNFDREAF
clone_size: NA; d_call: TRBD1; v_call: TRBV6-6; j_call: TRBJ2-1; cdr3_aa: ASSPGQGAAEQF
clone_size: NA; d_call: NA; v_call: TRBV5-5; j_call: TRBJ2-7; cdr3_aa: ASSLLLGDHASYEQY
clone_size: NA; d_call: NA; v_call: TRBV9; j_call: TRBJ2-7; cdr3_aa: ASSASGSYSYEQY
clone_size: NA; d_call: TRBD2; v_call: TRBV7-6; j_call: TRBJ2-3; cdr3_aa: ASSLIPGDSGFLDTQY
clone_size: NA; d_call: TRBD1; v_call: TRBV5-6; j_call: TRBJ1-6; cdr3_aa: ASSTHDREGSNSPLH
clone_size: NA; d_call: NA; v_call: TRBV28; j_call: TRBJ2-7; cdr3_aa: ASTPLLDSSYEQY
clone_size: NA; d_call: TRBD2; v_call: TRBV28; j_call: TRBJ2-1; cdr3_aa: ASSMHPSGIYNEQF
clone_size: NA; d_call: TRBD2; v_call: TRBV11-2; j_call: TRBJ2-7; cdr3_aa: ASSRGVGGYEQY
clone_size: once; d_call: TRBD2; v_call: TRBV27; j_call: TRBJ2-1; cdr3_aa: ASKFIIEREGSDEQF
clone_size: few; d_call: TRBD2; v_call: TRBV11-2; j_call: TRBJ2-5; cdr3_aa: ASSFRLAGVLETQY
clone_size: NA; d_call: TRBD1; v_call: TRBV6-5; j_call: TRBJ2-5; cdr3_aa: ASKRPGQTETQY
clone_size: NA; d_call: NA; v_call: TRBV9; j_call: TRBJ1-1; cdr3_aa: ASSPWGTSNTEAF
clone_size: NA; d_call: NA; v_call: TRBV25-1; j_call: TRBJ2-1; cdr3_aa: ASMVSYNEQF
clone_size: many; d_call: TRBD1; v_call: TRBV7-2; j_call: TRBJ1-2; cdr3_aa: ASSRTQGASVSGTGYT
clone_size: NA; d_call: NA; v_call: TRBV27; j_call: TRBJ1-1; cdr3_aa: ASSFGGSTEAF
clone_size: few; d_call: TRBD2; v_call: TRBV25-1; j_call: TRBJ2-7; cdr3_aa: ASSGGGTSGNYEQY
clone_size: NA; d_call: NA; v_call: TRBV4-1; j_call: TRBJ1-5; cdr3_aa: ASSQNYPGSNQPQH
clone_size: NA; d_call: NA; v_call: TRBV2; j_call: TRBJ1-1; cdr3_aa: ASPGTWGERNTEAF
clone_size: medium-sized; d_call: TRBD1; v_call: TRBV30; j_call: TRBJ1-1; cdr3_aa: AWSHGTAEAF
clone_size: few; d_call: NA; v_call: TRBV4-3; j_call: TRBJ2-1; cdr3_aa: ASSQVMGNSNEQF
clone_size: NA; d_call: NA; v_call: TRBV9; j_call: TRBJ1-1; cdr3_aa: ASSVEGVEDEAF
clone_size: NA; d_call: NA; v_call: TRBV27; j_call: TRBJ1-4; cdr3_aa: ASSLQGRLWEKLF
clone_size: NA; d_call: NA; v_call: TRBV27; j_call: TRBJ2-3; cdr3_aa: ASSRQGRDTDTQY
clone_size: NA; d_call: TRBD2; v_call: TRBV14; j_call: TRBJ2-1; cdr3_aa: ASSHLADSYNEQF
clone_size: NA; d_call: NA; v_call: TRBV7-9; j_call: TRBJ1-5; cdr3_aa: VSSLSTGDQPQH
clone_size: NA; d_call: NA; v_call: TRBV4-1; j_call: TRBJ2-1; cdr3_aa: ASSQEAHEQF
clone_size: NA; d_call: TRBD1; v_call: TRBV4-2; j_call: TRBJ2-5; cdr3_aa: ASSQEWQGALETQY
clone_size: few; d_call: TRBD2; v_call: TRBV6-4; j_call: TRBJ2-1; cdr3_aa: ASSGTSGGSEQF
clone_size: NA; d_call: TRBD1; v_call: TRBV9; j_call: TRBJ1-2; cdr3_aa: ASSVGQGAGFGYT
clone_size: once; d_call: NA; v_call: TRBV7-3; j_call: TRBJ2-7; cdr3_aa: ASSFDGSTSYEQY
clone_size: once; d_call: NA; v_call: TRBV6-1; j_call: TRBJ1-3; cdr3_aa: AAEGSSGNTIY
clone_size: NA; d_call: NA; v_call: TRBV6-1; j_call: TRBJ2-7; cdr3_aa: ASSEITGQAYEQY
clone_size: once; d_call: NA; v_call: TRBV27; j_call: TRBJ2-5; cdr3_aa: ASSLGQQETQY
clone_size: NA; d_call: NA; v_call: TRBV13; j_call: TRBJ1-1; cdr3_aa: ASSLRGSGMNTEAF
clone_size: NA; d_call: NA; v_call: TRBV11-3; j_call: TRBJ2-5; cdr3_aa: ASSFGPQETQY
clone_size: NA; d_call: NA; v_call: TRBV28; j_call: TRBJ1-1; cdr3_aa: ASSHRVMNTEAF
clone_size: NA; d_call: NA; v_call: TRBV10-3; j_call: TRBJ2-7; cdr3_aa: APIPENRLGEQY
clone_size: NA; d_call: NA; v_call: TRBV6-6; j_call: TRBJ1-2; cdr3_aa: ASSYPTGLNYGYT